One and the same sample provided the 4 T cell receptor beta chains below, sequenced in a study of T cell clonality in common variable immunodeficiency (dated by TCRdb to the mid-2010s). Library prep was done by the immunoSEQ multiplex PCR assay. Sourced from immuneACCESS, this table was stored by TCRdb with only in-frame sequences that have V and J called. A share of the clones is absent; for the studies checked, an unresolved V gene accounts for under half, and the remainder has no known explanation. This sample contains more than 65,000 clones, none of which is a singleton. Together, the top ten hold 0.8% of the sample. Sequencing input: peripheral blood mononuclear cells. These receptors were obtained from a person aged 18 to 70 in good health.

This clone was observed at least ten times. The CDR3 end lies 3 residues beyond the end of the read and is filled in from the germline J gene. This rearrangement joins TRBV19 to TRBJ1-2; TRBD1 aligns across 9 bases. Germline trimming cut 1 base from V and 2 bases from J; bases unmatched to any gene: 2. Germline V gene sequence: CDR1 LNHDA, CDR2 SQIVND (reference sequence). The CDR3 totals 15 residues. The CDR3 bases that were read are TGTGCCAGTAGTATAGGTGGACAGGGGAACTATGGC. Translated: CASSIGGQGNYG. The full CDR3 protein reads CASSIGGQGNYGYTF. Complete variable domain (other parts from reference TRBV19 and TRBJ1-2): DGGITQSPKYLFRKEGQNVTLSCEQNLNHDAMYWYRQDPGQGLRLIYYSQIVNDFQKGDIAEGYSVSREKKESFPLTVTSAQKNPTAFYLCASSIGGQGNYGYTFGSGTRLTVV.

This clone was recorded at least ten times. The sequenced part of the CDR3 DNA is TGTGCCAGCAGCCCCGAGGGGGTCGAG. Its translation: CASSPEGVE. The full CDR3 reads CASSPEGVEQYF. The chain carries TRBV7-2 and TRBJ2-7; a weak D match, TRBD1 (6 bases). The observed sequence ends 3 residues before the CDR3 terminus, with the missing tail filled in from the germline J gene. V was pared by 5 bases and J by 6 bases, with 11 bases between. Germline V gene data show CDR1 as SGHTA and CDR2 as FQGNSA. CDR3 length equals 12 residues.

The table lists this clone with many counts. The missing CDR3 end, 3 residues past where the read stops, is filled in from the germline J gene. This chain connects TRBV10-1 to TRBJ1-6; perhaps TRBD1 as D (5 bases). V lost 5 bases to trimming and J lost 11 bases, with 13 bases between them. The germline V gene has CDR1 WNHNN and CDR2 SYGVQD (reference sequence). The CDR3 is 13 residues long. The sequenced part of the CDR3 DNA is TGCGCCAGCAGTCCGGGGACTGGCGCACCC. Protein sequence: CASSPGTGAP. In full, the CDR3 reads CASSPGTGAPLHF.

This clone has ten or more counts. The junction departs from germline at one end; a sequencing error may be responsible. The read gets to within 3 residues of the CDR3 end, and the germline J gene fills in the rest. Within the sample, other DNA sequences also encode this same CDR3. J is TRBJ2-5 and V is TRBV4-2; D gene ambiguous. This CDR3 has 14 residues. Germline V gives CDR1 LGHNA, CDR2 YNFKEQ. The CDR3 spells CASSQGQDQETQYF. The DNA read from the CDR3 is TGCGCCAGCAGCCAAGGTCAGGACCAAGAGACC.